Given below is one T cell receptor beta chain in context. Its specificity is not known. The data originate from a study of T cell repertoires in cytomegalovirus infection. Looking at the study overall: Recently identified HLA-C-restricted CMV epitopes were used, and well-studied HLA-B-restricted CMV epitopes were used as well. CMV infection and matching HLA type were both indicated by public TCR beta signatures.

The length of the CDR3 is 15 residues. CDR1 and CDR2 from the germline V gene are DFQATT and SNEGSKA (reference sequence). The trim removed 4 bases at V and 3 bases at J, leaving 10 bases unmatched. From the reads, TCRdb called clonotypes with MiXCR, one entry per CDR3 protein. The profile shows fewer than 1,000,000 distinct CDR3 sequences, roughly 30% of them singletons. Study results and caveats: Pooled public TCR beta family frequency picked out CMV carriers with the relevant HLA. The ex vivo response was dominated by HLA-C-restricted CMV-specific TCR beta clonotypes.

The sequences come from cultured CD8+ T cells from PBMCs, collected from culture after CMV antigen stimulation. The gene calls are TRBV20-1 and TRBJ2-5; TRBD2 matches at 8 bases. This TCR derives from a human donor in good health (CMV status not recorded). Some clones in this sample may be carry-over from other donors' samples. The CDR3 loop reads CSATQERGPKETQYF. In nucleotides, the CDR3 is TGCAGTGCTACCCAGGAGCGGGGGCCCAAAGAGACCCAGTACTTC.